This is a list of T cell receptor beta chains from one sample in a study of blood T cell repertoires in COVID-19. Profiled with immunoSEQ multiplex PCR; TCRdb holds only in-frame clones, not every one. The data contain approximately 260,000 clones, approximately 79% of them singletons. The material sequenced was peripheral blood. The origin of the receptors is a woman aged 40 to 55 with active or convalescent COVID-19. Each CDR3 is given with its conserved first and last residue. The order of the fields is J gene, V gene, D gene, clone size, CDR3 protein, CDR3 DNA. The D gene is left open where the match is weak. Not all rows give a size; the values are once, few, many and, for expanded clones, a class.

J gene: TRBJ2-2; V gene: TRBV2; D gene: -; clone size: -; CDR3 protein: CASSEPEFANTGELFF; CDR3 DNA: TGTGCCAGCAGTGAACCTGAGTTCGCGAACACCGGGGAGCTGTTTTTT
J gene: TRBJ1-1; V gene: TRBV19; D gene: -; clone size: once; CDR3 protein: CASSWGGLNTEAFF; CDR3 DNA: TGTGCCAGTAGTTGGGGGGGCCTGAACACTGAAGCTTTCTTT
J gene: TRBJ2-4; V gene: TRBV2; D gene: TRBD2; clone size: -; CDR3 protein: CASSVSAGLAKNIQYF; CDR3 DNA: TGTGCCAGCAGTGTTTCAGCGGGGTTAGCCAAAAACATTCAGTACTTC
J gene: TRBJ1-3; V gene: TRBV3-1/TRBV3-2; D gene: TRBD1; clone size: -; CDR3 protein: CASSRPGTVSGNTIYF; CDR3 DNA: TGTGCCAGCAGCCGTCCCGGGACAGTCTCTGGAAACACCATATATTTT
J gene: TRBJ1-2; V gene: TRBV6-9; D gene: TRBD1; clone size: -; CDR3 protein: CASSSTGGHGYTF; CDR3 DNA: TGTGCCAGCAGTTCGACAGGGGGCCATGGCTACACCTTC
J gene: TRBJ1-2; V gene: TRBV9; D gene: -; clone size: few; CDR3 protein: CASSSTSHSLYGYTF; CDR3 DNA: TGTGCCAGCAGCTCTACCTCCCATAGCCTCTATGGCTACACCTTC
J gene: TRBJ1-6; V gene: TRBV30; D gene: -; clone size: -; CDR3 protein: CACDRDNSPLHF; CDR3 DNA: TGTGCCTGCGATCGCGATAATTCACCCCTCCACTTT
J gene: TRBJ1-1; V gene: TRBV5-1; D gene: -; clone size: -; CDR3 protein: CASSLERDTEAFF; CDR3 DNA: TGCGCCAGCAGCTTGGAACGGGACACTGAAGCTTTCTTT
J gene: TRBJ1-1; V gene: TRBV30; D gene: -; clone size: -; CDR3 protein: CACGQNGGAEAFF; CDR3 DNA: TGTGCCTGCGGCCAAAATGGGGGGGCTGAAGCTTTCTTT
J gene: TRBJ1-2; V gene: TRBV19; D gene: TRBD1; clone size: -; CDR3 protein: CASNPRAGGFGYTF; CDR3 DNA: TGTGCCAGTAACCCTCGGGCAGGGGGATTTGGCTACACCTTC
J gene: TRBJ1-2; V gene: TRBV28; D gene: -; clone size: -; CDR3 protein: CASSPPGTPYGYTF; CDR3 DNA: TGTGCCAGCAGTCCCCCCGGGACACCCTATGGCTACACCTTC
J gene: TRBJ1-5; V gene: TRBV19; D gene: TRBD1; clone size: -; CDR3 protein: CASSVDRDRDYYSNQPQHF; CDR3 DNA: TGTGCCAGTAGTGTCGACCGGGACAGGGATTATTATAGCAATCAGCCCCAGCATTTT
J gene: TRBJ1-3; V gene: TRBV7-2; D gene: TRBD1; clone size: -; CDR3 protein: CASSPGTVKHSGNTIYF; CDR3 DNA: TGTGCCAGCAGCCCCGGGACAGTAAAGCATTCTGGAAACACCATATATTTT
J gene: TRBJ2-7; V gene: TRBV5-5; D gene: TRBD1; clone size: -; CDR3 protein: CASSSYDRDSQEQYF; CDR3 DNA: TGTGCCAGCAGCTCCTACGACAGGGACAGTCAAGAGCAGTACTTC
J gene: TRBJ1-2; V gene: TRBV12-3/TRBV12-4; D gene: -; clone size: -; CDR3 protein: CASSAGGYTF; CDR3 DNA: TGTGCCAGCAGTGCCGGGGGCTACACCTTC
J gene: TRBJ1-2; V gene: TRBV4-1; D gene: TRBD1; clone size: -; CDR3 protein: CASSLPGQGENGYTF; CDR3 DNA: TGCGCCAGCAGCCTTCCGGGACAGGGGGAAAATGGCTACACCTTC
J gene: TRBJ1-4; V gene: TRBV30; D gene: -; clone size: -; CDR3 protein: CAWNSGANEKLFF; CDR3 DNA: TGTGCCTGGAATTCCGGGGCTAATGAAAAACTGTTTTTT
J gene: TRBJ1-2; V gene: TRBV7-3; D gene: TRBD1; clone size: -; CDR3 protein: CASSPGQGLYGYTF; CDR3 DNA: TGTGCCAGCAGCCCCGGACAGGGTCTCTATGGCTACACCTTC
J gene: TRBJ1-5; V gene: TRBV7-9; D gene: -; clone size: -; CDR3 protein: CASSLGYQPQHF; CDR3 DNA: TGTGCCAGCAGTCTAGGCTATCAGCCCCAGCATTTT
J gene: TRBJ1-1; V gene: TRBV5-1; D gene: TRBD1; clone size: -; CDR3 protein: CASSLERTGPTEAFF; CDR3 DNA: TGCGCCAGCAGCTTGGAAAGGACAGGGCCCACTGAAGCTTTCTTT
J gene: TRBJ2-5; V gene: TRBV27; D gene: -; clone size: -; CDR3 protein: CASWGGRETQYF; CDR3 DNA: TGTGCCAGCTGGGGGGGGCGGGAGACCCAGTACTTC
J gene: TRBJ2-3; V gene: TRBV7-2; D gene: -; clone size: -; CDR3 protein: CASSLRQRGTDTQYF; CDR3 DNA: TGTGCCAGCAGCTTACGCCAGCGGGGCACAGATACGCAGTATTTT
J gene: TRBJ2-1; V gene: TRBV11-3; D gene: TRBD2; clone size: -; CDR3 protein: CASSFSGGSYNEQFF; CDR3 DNA: TGTGCCAGCAGCTTTAGCGGGGGAAGTTACAATGAGCAGTTCTTC
J gene: TRBJ1-4; V gene: TRBV6-5; D gene: -; clone size: -; CDR3 protein: CASSPEGVSEKLFF; CDR3 DNA: TGTGCCAGCAGCCCCGAGGGTGTGAGTGAAAAACTGTTTTTT
J gene: TRBJ1-1; V gene: TRBV5-4; D gene: TRBD1; clone size: -; CDR3 protein: CASQGGWSTEAFF; CDR3 DNA: TGTGCCAGCCAAGGGGGCTGGAGCACTGAAGCTTTCTTT
J gene: TRBJ1-2; V gene: TRBV5-1; D gene: -; clone size: -; CDR3 protein: CASSLAGGSGYGYTF; CDR3 DNA: TGCGCCAGCAGCTTGGCTGGGGGCTCTGGCTATGGCTACACCTTC
J gene: TRBJ1-3; V gene: TRBV19; D gene: TRBD1; clone size: -; CDR3 protein: CASRRQGIAGNTIYF; CDR3 DNA: TGTGCCAGTAGGAGACAGGGGATCGCTGGAAACACCATATATTTT
J gene: TRBJ1-4; V gene: TRBV2; D gene: -; clone size: -; CDR3 protein: CASSDSREKLFF; CDR3 DNA: TGTGCCAGCAGTGACAGCAGGGAAAAACTGTTTTTT
J gene: TRBJ1-5; V gene: TRBV4-1; D gene: -; clone size: few; CDR3 protein: CASSPQGLLTNQPQHF; CDR3 DNA: TGCGCCAGCAGCCCCCAGGGCCTCTTAACCAATCAGCCCCAGCATTTT
J gene: TRBJ1-2; V gene: TRBV27; D gene: -; clone size: -; CDR3 protein: CASSISKGYGYTF; CDR3 DNA: TGTGCCAGCAGTATTTCCAAGGGGTATGGCTACACCTTC
J gene: TRBJ1-3; V gene: TRBV5-6; D gene: TRBD1; clone size: -; CDR3 protein: CASSLRRGRNTIYF; CDR3 DNA: TGTGCCAGCAGCTTGCGCAGGGGGCGGAACACCATATATTTT
J gene: TRBJ2-7; V gene: TRBV7-9; D gene: -; clone size: -; CDR3 protein: CASTSTDSSYEQYF; CDR3 DNA: TGTGCCAGCACCTCGACTGACAGCTCCTACGAGCAGTACTTC
J gene: TRBJ1-3; V gene: TRBV19; D gene: -; clone size: -; CDR3 protein: CASSREGRNTIYF; CDR3 DNA: TGTGCCAGTAGCCGGGAAGGGAGAAACACCATATATTTT
J gene: TRBJ1-1; V gene: TRBV5-1; D gene: -; clone size: -; CDR3 protein: CASSLSGSSGDTEAFF; CDR3 DNA: TGCGCCAGCAGCTTATCAGGGAGCAGCGGGGACACTGAAGCTTTCTTT
J gene: TRBJ2-1; V gene: TRBV5-4; D gene: -; clone size: -; CDR3 protein: CASSFVGATEQFF; CDR3 DNA: TGTGCCAGCAGCTTCGTAGGAGCCACTGAGCAGTTCTTC
J gene: TRBJ1-1; V gene: TRBV29-1; D gene: -; clone size: -; CDR3 protein: CSSRQSVNTEAFF; CDR3 DNA: TGCAGCTCTCGACAGTCAGTGAACACTGAAGCTTTCTTT
J gene: TRBJ2-3; V gene: TRBV24-1; D gene: TRBD1; clone size: -; CDR3 protein: CATSDGQGANTQYF; CDR3 DNA: TGTGCCACCAGTGATGGACAGGGGGCAAATACGCAGTATTTT
J gene: TRBJ1-1; V gene: TRBV29-1; D gene: -; clone size: -; CDR3 protein: CSGTDRNTEAFF; CDR3 DNA: TGCAGCGGGACCGACAGGAACACTGAAGCTTTCTTT
J gene: TRBJ1-5; V gene: TRBV7-9; D gene: -; clone size: -; CDR3 protein: CASSPGGYSNQPQHF; CDR3 DNA: TGTGCCAGCAGCCCCGGGGGTTATAGCAATCAGCCCCAGCATTTT
J gene: TRBJ2-1; V gene: TRBV7-2; D gene: TRBD2; clone size: -; CDR3 protein: CASSPERGVNYNEQFF; CDR3 DNA: TGTGCCAGCAGCCCAGAGCGGGGGGTAAACTACAATGAGCAGTTCTTC
J gene: TRBJ1-1; V gene: TRBV6-6; D gene: TRBD1; clone size: -; CDR3 protein: CASLTGGGRDTEAFF; CDR3 DNA: TGTGCCAGCCTCACAGGGGGGGGAAGGGACACTGAAGCTTTCTTT
J gene: TRBJ1-2; V gene: TRBV18; D gene: TRBD1; clone size: -; CDR3 protein: CASSPEDRPNFNYGYTF; CDR3 DNA: TGTGCCAGCTCACCTGAGGACAGGCCTAATTTTAACTATGGCTACACCTTC
J gene: TRBJ2-2; V gene: TRBV28; D gene: TRBD1; clone size: once; CDR3 protein: CASTSYWPRDRVPGELFF; CDR3 DNA: TGTGCCAGCACCTCTTATTGGCCCCGGGACAGGGTCCCCGGGGAGCTGTTTTTT
J gene: TRBJ1-6; V gene: TRBV7-3; D gene: -; clone size: -; CDR3 protein: CASSPRGNSPLHF; CDR3 DNA: TGTGCCAGCAGCCCCCGAGGGAATTCACCCCTCCACTTT